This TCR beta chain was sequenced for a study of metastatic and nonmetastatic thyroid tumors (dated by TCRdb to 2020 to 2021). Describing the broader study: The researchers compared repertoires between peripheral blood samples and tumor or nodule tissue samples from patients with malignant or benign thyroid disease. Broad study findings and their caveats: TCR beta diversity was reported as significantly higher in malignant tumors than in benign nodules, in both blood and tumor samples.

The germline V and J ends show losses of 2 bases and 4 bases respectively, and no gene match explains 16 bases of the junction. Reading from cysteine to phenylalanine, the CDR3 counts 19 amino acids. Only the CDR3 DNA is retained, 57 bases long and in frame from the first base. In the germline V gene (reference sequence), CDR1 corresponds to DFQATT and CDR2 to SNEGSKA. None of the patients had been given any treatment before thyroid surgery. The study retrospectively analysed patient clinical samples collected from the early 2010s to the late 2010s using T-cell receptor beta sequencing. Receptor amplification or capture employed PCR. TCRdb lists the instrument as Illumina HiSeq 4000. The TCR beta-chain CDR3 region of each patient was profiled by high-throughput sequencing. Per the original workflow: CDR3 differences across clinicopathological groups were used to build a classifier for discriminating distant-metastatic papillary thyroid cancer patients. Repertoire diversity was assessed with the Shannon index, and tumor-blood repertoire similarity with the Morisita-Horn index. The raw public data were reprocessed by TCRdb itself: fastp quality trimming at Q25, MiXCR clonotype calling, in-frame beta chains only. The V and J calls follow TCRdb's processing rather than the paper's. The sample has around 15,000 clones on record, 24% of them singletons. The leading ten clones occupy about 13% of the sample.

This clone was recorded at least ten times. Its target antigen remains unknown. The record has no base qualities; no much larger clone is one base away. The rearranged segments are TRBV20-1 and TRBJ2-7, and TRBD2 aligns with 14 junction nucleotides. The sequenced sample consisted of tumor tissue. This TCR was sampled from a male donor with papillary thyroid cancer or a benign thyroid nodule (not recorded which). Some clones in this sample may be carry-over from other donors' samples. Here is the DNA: TGCAGTGCTAGACGTTTTCGACTAGCGGGAGGGCCCTTCGTTTACGAGCAGTACTTC. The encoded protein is CSARRFRLAGGPFVYEQYF.